This T cell receptor (beta chain) was found in a study of shared clonotypes between healthy human individuals. Whole-study results and caveats: Though the depth was large, rarefaction showed that sorted-subset sequencing was incomplete. Specimens sampled were limited to blood, with tissue repertoires likely differing.

About this clone: Its specificity is not known.

Sequenced by immunoSEQ multiplex PCR; TCRdb stores in-frame clones only, minus some. This table holds about 870,000 clones, around 92% found once. Naivety among CD8 cells was defined by CD45RO negativity and positive CCR7 selection, thereby excluding terminally differentiated effector memory CD45RA+ cells. The germline V gene encodes CDR1 LNHDA and CDR2 SQIVND (reference sequence). With 5 bases removed from V and 3 bases from J, the gap between germline ends came to 11 bases. This CDR3 is 13 amino acids long. The receptor was isolated from a young man in good health. The gene calls are TRBV19 and TRBJ2-7; either TRBD1 or TRBD2 may fit D (5 bases each). Sequenced sample: naive CD8+ T cells sorted from blood. The CDR3 protein is CASSARDGYEQYF. The DNA of the CDR3 is TGTGCCAGTAGTGCCAGGGACGGCTACGAGCAGTACTTC. Looking up the rest from reference TRBV19 and TRBJ2-7 gives the full variable domain: DGGITQSPKYLFRKEGQNVTLSCEQNLNHDAMYWYRQDPGQGLRLIYYSQIVNDFQKGDIAEGYSVSREKKESFPLTVTSAQKNPTAFYLCASSARDGYEQYFGPGTRLTVT.